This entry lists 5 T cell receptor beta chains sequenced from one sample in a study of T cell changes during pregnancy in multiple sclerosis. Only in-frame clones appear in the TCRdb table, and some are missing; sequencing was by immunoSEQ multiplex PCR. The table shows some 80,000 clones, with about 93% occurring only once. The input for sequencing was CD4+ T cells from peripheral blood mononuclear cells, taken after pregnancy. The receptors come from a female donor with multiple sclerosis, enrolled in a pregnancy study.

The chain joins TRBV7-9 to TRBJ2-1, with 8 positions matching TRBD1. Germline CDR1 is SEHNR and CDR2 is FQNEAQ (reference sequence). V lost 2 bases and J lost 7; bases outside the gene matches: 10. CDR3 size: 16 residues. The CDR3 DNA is TGTGCCAGCAGCTTAAAACAGGGGGTCCTAGTAAATGAGCAGTTCTTC. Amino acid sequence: CASSLKQGVLVNEQFF.

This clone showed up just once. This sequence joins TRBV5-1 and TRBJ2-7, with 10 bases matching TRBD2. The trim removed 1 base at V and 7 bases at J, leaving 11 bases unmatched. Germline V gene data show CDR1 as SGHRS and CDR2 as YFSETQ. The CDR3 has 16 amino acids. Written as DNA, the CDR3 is TGCGCCAGCAGCTTGAGAACGAGCGGGAGGGCCGTAGAGCAGTACTTC. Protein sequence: CASSLRTSGRAVEQYF.

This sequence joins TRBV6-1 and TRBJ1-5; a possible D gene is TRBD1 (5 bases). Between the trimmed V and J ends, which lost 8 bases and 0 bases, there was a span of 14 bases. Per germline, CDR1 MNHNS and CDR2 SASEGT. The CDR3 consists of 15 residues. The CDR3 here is CASQGGKYSNQPQHF. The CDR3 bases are TGTGCCAGCCAGGGAGGGAAATATAGCAATCAGCCCCAGCATTTT.

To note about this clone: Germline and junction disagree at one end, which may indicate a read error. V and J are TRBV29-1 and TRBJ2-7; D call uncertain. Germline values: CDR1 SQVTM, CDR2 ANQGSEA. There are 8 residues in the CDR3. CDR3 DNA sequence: TGCAGCGTTGGAGACTCCCACTTC. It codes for CSVGDSHF.

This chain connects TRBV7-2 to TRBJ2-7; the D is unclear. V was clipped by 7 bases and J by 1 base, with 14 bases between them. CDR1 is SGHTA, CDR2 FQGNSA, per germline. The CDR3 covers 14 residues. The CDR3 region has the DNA TGTGCCAGCACCCCTTTCGGGTCTTCCTACGAGCAGTACTTC. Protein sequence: CASTPFGSSYEQYF.